This T cell receptor (beta chain) was obtained from a study of cytomegalovirus exposure and HLA in healthy donors. Study results and limitations: Reports indicate that TCR beta sequences accurately predicted the HLA-A and HLA-B alleles of most subjects. High sensitivity and specificity were reportedly achieved when the classifier diagnosed cytomegalovirus status. A later analysis showed that HLA-associated TCR beta chains had undergone more clonal expansion than equally common others. The study labeled fewer than 200 TCR beta chains cytomegalovirus-associated.

In the PCR, 60 Vbeta and 13 Jbeta primers were used. Some clones are missing from TCRdb's copy, which holds only in-frame ones; the method was immunoSEQ multiplex PCR. In the table there are 100,000 to 150,000 clones, roughly 79% of which are singletons. Worth noting for this clone: Antigen specificity is unknown.

CDR3 length equals 21 residues. The J segment lost 0 bases and the V segment lost 1 base, leaving 15 bases of the junction unmatched. In germline, CDR1 is LGHNA, CDR2 YSLEER. This chain links TRBV4-3 with TRBJ2-3; 11 positions agree with TRBD2. This sequence was found in a woman aged 40 to 55 in good health and CMV-seronegative. Sequenced material: PBMCs. This CDR3 is CASSQVGLAGGPSTSTDTQYF. DNA for the CDR3: TGCGCCAGCAGCCAAGTGGGATTAGCGGGAGGGCCAAGCACTAGCACAGATACGCAGTATTTT.